The present T cell receptor beta chain was sequenced within a study of shared T cell receptors in the human thymus. Produced via immunoSEQ multiplex PCR; TCRdb's table is partial and in-frame only. The sample contains hundreds of thousands of clones, around 87% of which appear only once. CDR1 and CDR2 from the germline V gene are SGDLS and YYNGEE. Trimming took 4 bases from V and 6 from J; bases not matched to a gene: 9. This CDR3 is built from 16 residues. This sample also appeared in a second study, on human thymus T cells.

This clonotype originated in a boy younger than two with a congenital heart defect. The sequenced sample consisted of thymocytes. The chain recombines TRBV9 with TRBJ2-2; 10 nucleotides align to TRBD2. CDR3 in amino acids: CASSLSGRASAGELFF. The CDR3 DNA reads as TGTGCCAGCAGCTTAAGCGGGAGGGCCTCGGCCGGGGAGCTGTTTTTT.